Shown below are 18 T cell receptor beta chains from a single sample sequenced in a study of T-cell memory formation after mild COVID-19. In TCRdb, the 5' RACE reads were re-called with MiXCR into one record per CDR3 protein. Among about 170,000 distinct CDR3 sequences listed, around 13% were seen once. The material sequenced was PBMCs or a T cell subset sorted from them (not recorded which). Source of these receptors: a young man who had mild COVID-19 (a few samples of this study predate the infection). Cell type and time point are not known.

This clonotype was seen ten or more times. The V gene is TRBV6-5, the J gene TRBJ1-2; D is possibly TRBD1 (6 bases). Germline CDR1 reads MNHEY; CDR2 reads SVGAGI. The CDR3 length is 13 residues. Trimming took 8 bases from V and 4 from J, leaving 14 bases between them. CDR3 nucleotides: TGTGCCAGCCGTTTTCAGGGGCTCTATGGCTACACCTTC. This codes for CASRFQGLYGYTF.

This sequence joins TRBV20-1 and TRBJ1-1, with a possible D match to TRBD1 (6 bases). CDR1 and CDR2 from the germline V gene are DFQATT and SNEGSKA (reference sequence). This CDR3 comprises 11 residues. The ends were cut back, 5 bases at V and 3 bases at J, with 7 bases in the middle. CDR3 protein: CSAHRDTEAFF. DNA of the CDR3: TGCAGTGCTCACAGGGACACTGAAGCTTTCTTT.

The chain links TRBV7-3 to TRBJ2-3, with D unclear. The CDR3 is 13 amino acids. Germline V gene lookup returns CDR1 SGHTA and CDR2 FQGTGA. V was clipped by 5 bases and J by 2 bases, with 8 bases between them. Here the CDR3 DNA reads TGTGCCAGCAGCGGATATGCCACAGATACGCAGTATTTT. Translation gives CASSGYATDTQYF.

This clonotype was seen more than once but under ten times. The DNA for the CDR3 is TGTGCCAGCAGTCTCCATGAGCCGCGCTACGAGCAGTACGTC. This sequence encodes CASSLHEPRYEQYV. The J gene is TRBJ2-7, the V gene TRBV12-3 or TRBV12-4; D is undetermined. The CDR3 is made up of 14 amino acids. Deletions cut 5 bases from V and 3 bases from J, with 14 bases between.

The chain links TRBV5-1 to TRBJ2-1; D is perhaps TRBD2 (5 bases). Germline values: CDR1 SGHRS, CDR2 YFSETQ. The CDR3 has 14 amino acids. Trimming shortened V by 0 bases and J by 8 bases, and 12 bases separated the two germline ends. The CDR3 sequence: CASSLGSPGDEQFF. Written as DNA, the CDR3 is TGCGCCAGCAGCTTGGGATCCCCCGGGGATGAGCAGTTCTTC.

The rearrangement uses TRBV5-1 and TRBJ2-7; TRBD1 aligns across 7 bases. The length of the CDR3 is 14 residues. Losses at the gene ends were 7 bases for V and 3 bases for J; bases not matched to a gene: 10. Germline-derived CDR1 and CDR2 are SGHRS and YFSETQ. The CDR3 loop reads CASRKGQTYYEQYF. Here the CDR3 DNA reads TGCGCCAGCCGAAAGGGACAGACATACTACGAGCAGTACTTC.

This clonotype came up a few times. The chain joins TRBV2 to TRBJ1-1, with D tentatively TRBD1 (6 bases). The germline V gene encodes CDR1 SNHLY and CDR2 FYNNEI. The V end lost 7 bases, the J end lost 5 bases, and 17 bases lay between the germline ends. The CDR3 sequence is 14 residues long. CDR3 loop: CASISPRGGTEAFF. The CDR3 bases are TGTGCCAGCATCTCCCCCAGGGGAGGGACTGAAGCTTTCTTT.

V gene TRBV3-1 combines with J gene TRBJ2-1; the D is unclear. CDR1 and CDR2 from the germline V gene are LGHDT and YNNKEL (reference sequence). The ends were cut back, 2 bases at V and 7 bases at J, with 3 bases in the middle. The CDR3 covers 11 residues. For the CDR3, the DNA is TGTGCCAGCAGCCAAAGGAATGAGCAGTTCTTC. Encoded protein: CASSQRNEQFF.

This clonotype was observed a handful of times. This chain links TRBV7-6 with TRBJ2-5, with TRBD2 matching over 9 bases. Germline V gene sequence: CDR1 SGHVS, CDR2 FNYEAQ. The CDR3 length is 17 residues. The V gene end was trimmed by 5 bases and the J gene end by 4 bases; junction bases not matched to a gene: 14. The CDR3 loop reads CASSILASGASGETQYF. For the CDR3, the DNA is TGTGCCAGCAGCATTCTGGCTAGCGGGGCCTCGGGAGAGACCCAGTACTTC.

This clonotype was recorded a few times. This chain connects TRBV20-1 to TRBJ1-1; D remains unclear. CDR1 DFQATT and CDR2 SNEGSKA come from the germline V gene (reference sequence). CDR3 length: 14 amino acids. The germline V and J ends were trimmed by 1 base and 4 bases, with 13 bases remaining between them. The CDR3: CSARVGGESTEAFF. The CDR3 DNA reads as TGCAGTGCTAGAGTTGGTGGCGAGAGCACTGAAGCTTTCTTT.

The chain joins TRBV4-3 to TRBJ1-1, with unresolved D. Per the germline V gene, CDR1 is LGHNA and CDR2 is YSLEER. Trimming left V 4 bases short and J 5 bases short, with 17 bases between. CDR3 length: 15 residues. The CDR3 sequence is CASSPPLKGGTEAFF. In DNA, the CDR3 is TGCGCCAGCAGCCCCCCCTTGAAGGGTGGTACTGAAGCTTTCTTT.

This chain joins TRBV29-1 and TRBJ1-1; 10 bases agree with TRBD1. Trimming took 6 bases from V and 8 from J; bases not matched to a gene: 12. The CDR3 sequence is 14 residues long. Germline V gives CDR1 SQVTM, CDR2 ANQGSEA. This CDR3 reads CSVANDRGRLEAFF. For the CDR3, the DNA is TGCAGCGTGGCAAACGACAGGGGGCGGTTGGAAGCTTTCTTT.

Remarks on this clonotype: It is likely a read error, because the conserved phenylalanine at the end of the CDR3 is missing. The CDR3 sequence: CASSSRTSGGSQYL. The CDR3 coding sequence is TGTGCCAGCAGTTCTAGGACTAGCGGGGGGTCCCAGTACTTA. The chain carries TRBV6-6 and TRBJ2-5; TRBD2 matches 14 bases. V lost 4 bases and J lost 9; bases outside the gene matches: 4. Germline V CDR1 and CDR2: MNHNY, SVGAGI (reference sequence). The CDR3 spans 14 residues.

This clonotype was counted a few times. This chain links TRBV5-1 with TRBJ1-3; weak D call: TRBD1 (5 bases). The germline V and J ends were trimmed by 4 bases and 0 bases, with 14 bases remaining between them. CDR3 length: 16 amino acids. Germline V CDR1 and CDR2: SGHRS, YFSETQ. This CDR3 is CASSPGRVSSGNTIYF. In DNA, the CDR3 is TGCGCCAGCAGCCCGGGGCGAGTAAGCTCTGGAAACACCATATATTTT.

This clonotype was counted a few times. V gene TRBV4-2 combines with J gene TRBJ1-5; D is undetermined. Germline loops: CDR1 LGHNA, CDR2 YNFKEQ. The CDR3 length is 14 residues. V lost 4 bases to trimming and J lost 7 bases, with 14 bases between them. Here the CDR3 reads CASSRRVQGQPQHF. DNA for the CDR3: TGTGCCAGCAGCCGCCGGGTCCAAGGACAGCCCCAGCATTTT.

This clonotype was detected only a few times. This sequence joins TRBV27 and TRBJ2-3, with D uncertain. V was cut by 5 bases and J by 1 base, with 10 bases left in between. CDR1 and CDR2 (germline): MNHEY, SMNVEV (reference sequence). This CDR3 has 14 amino acids. This CDR3 is CASSRHARTDTQYF. CDR3 sequence (DNA): TGTGCCAGCAGTCGACACGCCCGCACAGATACGCAGTATTTT.

The rearrangement links TRBV5-1 to TRBJ1-1; the D is unclear. The germline V gene has CDR1 SGHRS and CDR2 YFSETQ. Trimming shortened V by 0 bases and J by 2 bases, and 11 bases separated the two germline ends. The CDR3 has 15 amino acids. The CDR3 here is CASSLDAPGNTEAFF. The CDR3, as DNA: TGCGCCAGCAGCTTGGATGCCCCGGGTAACACTGAAGCTTTCTTT.

CDR3 sequence: CASFSGRGSGANVLTF. DNA for the CDR3: TGTGCCAGCTTCTCGGGACGGGGTTCTGGGGCCAACGTCCTGACTTTC. The rearrangement links TRBV12-3 or TRBV12-4 to TRBJ2-6; TRBD1 or TRBD2 may be the D gene (5 bases each). V lost 8 bases, J lost 1 base, and 15 bases lay in between. The CDR3 has 16 residues.